These T cell receptor beta chains were read from a single sample in a study of T cells in Graves' hyperthyroidism and ophthalmopathy. TCRdb reprocessed the multiplex PCR reads via MiXCR and lists one record per CDR3 protein. The table shows roughly 630,000 distinct CDR3 sequences, with approximately 14% occurring only once. Sequenced sample: blood. The receptors were gathered from a woman aged 30 to 39 with Graves' hyperthyroidism. Each CDR3 is given with its conserved first and last residue. A D gene is named only where the DNA matches it firmly. Clone size is not always given. Where it is, it says once, few, many or a class for expanded clones.

J | D | size | V | CDR3 | DNA
TRBJ2-7 | NA | many | TRBV29-1 | CSVGGGSGDEQYF | TGCAGCGTTGGCGGTGGGTCCGGAGACGAGCAGTACTTC
TRBJ1-3 | TRBD1 | many | TRBV2 | CASWRVGDSHLSGNTIYF | TGTGCCAGCTGGAGGGTTGGGGACAGTCACCTCTCTGGAAACACCATATATTTT
TRBJ2-3 | NA | many | TRBV7-8 | CASSLQPSVDTQYF | TGTGCCAGCAGCCTACAACCGTCGGTAGATACGCAGTATTTT
TRBJ1-6 | NA | few | TRBV20-1 | CSAPLPGQYNSPLHF | TGCAGTGCCCCCCTCCCCGGACAGTATAATTCACCCCTCCACTTT
TRBJ2-1 | TRBD2 | many | TRBV5-1 | CASSTSGTRANEQFF | TGCGCCAGCAGCACCTCCGGGACTAGGGCCAATGAGCAGTTCTTC
TRBJ2-4 | NA | many | TRBV7-9 | CASSFLTENIQYF | TGTGCCAGCAGCTTCCTGACGGAAAACATTCAGTACTTC
TRBJ2-1 | NA | NA | TRBV12-3/TRBV12-4 | CASTGGFPDNEQFF | TGTGCCAGCACCGGGGGATTCCCAGACAATGAGCAGTTCTTC
TRBJ1-2 | NA | many | TRBV11-2 | CASSFGGLGGYTF | TGTGCCAGCAGCTTTGGGGGCCTGGGTGGCTACACCTTC
TRBJ1-3 | NA | NA | TRBV5-1 | CASSPDSSGSTIYF | TGCGCCAGCAGCCCGGATAGCTCTGGAAGCACCATATATTTT
TRBJ2-3 | TRBD1 | few | TRBV18 | CASSPSTGMGTDTQYF | TGTGCCAGCTCACCATCGACAGGGATGGGCACAGATACGCAGTATTTT
TRBJ2-5 | TRBD1 | many | TRBV28 | CASSPYTTGGIETQYF | TGTGCCAGCAGTCCCTACACGACAGGGGGGATTGAGACCCAGTACTTC
TRBJ2-1 | NA | NA | TRBV9 | CASSAGTEREQFF | TGTGCCAGCAGCGCCGGGACCGAACGTGAGCAGTTCTTC
TRBJ1-2 | NA | many | TRBV27 | CASRRGGYGYTF | TGTGCCAGCCGAAGGGGCGGATATGGCTACACCTTC
TRBJ2-4 | NA | NA | TRBV20-1 | CSALDYLKNIQYF | TGCAGTGCTTTGGACTACCTTAAAAACATTCAGTACTTC
TRBJ1-2 | TRBD1 | many | TRBV28 | CASSSQGANYGYTF | TGTGCCAGCAGTTCACAGGGGGCCAACTATGGCTACACCTTC
TRBJ2-1 | TRBD1 | NA | TRBV27 | CASSLMTVPGQGRYNEQFF | TGTGCCAGCAGTTTAATGACCGTGCCGGGACAGGGGCGTTACAATGAGCAGTTCTTC
TRBJ2-2 | TRBD1 | NA | TRBV7-3 | CASSRTGTDTGELFF | TGTGCCAGCAGCCGCACCGGGACAGACACCGGGGAGCTGTTTTTT
TRBJ2-1 | TRBD2 | many | TRBV7-9 | CASSVSGTSSYNEQFF | TGTGCCAGCAGCGTCTCCGGGACTAGCTCCTACAATGAGCAGTTCTTC
TRBJ1-4 | NA | many | TRBV3-1 | CASSQDRPRPNEKLFF | TGTGCCAGCAGCCAAGACCGACCCAGACCTAATGAAAAACTGTTTTTT
TRBJ1-2 | NA | NA | TRBV20-1 | CSARDGRLSYTF | TGCAGTGCTAGAGATGGCCGCTTGAGCTACACCTTC
TRBJ1-6 | NA | many | TRBV7-2 | CASSLALQSSPLHF | TGTGCCAGCAGCTTAGCGCTACAGTCGTCACCCCTCCACTTT
TRBJ2-7 | TRBD1 | many | TRBV28 | CASSSSGGEQYF | TGTGCCAGCAGTTCATCAGGGGGTGAGCAGTACTTC
TRBJ2-4 | TRBD1 | many | TRBV7-2 | CASSFLATGKAKNIQYF | TGTGCCAGCAGCTTCTTAGCGACAGGGAAAGCCAAAAACATTCAGTACTTC